Shown below are 29 T cell receptor beta chains from a single sample sequenced in a study of blood T cell repertoires in COVID-19. The assay was immunoSEQ multiplex PCR, and TCRdb's table has in-frame clones only and misses some. The table records under 200,000 clones, 87% of them present only once. The sequencing sample was made of peripheral blood. Receptor source: a man aged 40-49 years with active or convalescent COVID-19.

The V call is TRBV29-1, the J call TRBJ2-3; D is possibly TRBD2 (5 bases). V was cut by 3 bases and J by 0 bases, with 7 bases left in between. This CDR3 has 13 residues. The germline V gene encodes CDR1 SQVTM and CDR2 ANQGSEA. CDR3 sequence: CSVDGGSTDTQYF. The DNA for the CDR3 is TGCAGCGTTGACGGCGGGAGCACAGATACGCAGTATTTT.

This sequence joins TRBV2 and TRBJ2-7, with 7 bases that match TRBD2. This CDR3 region has 13 residues. The V gene's germline CDR1 is SNHLY and CDR2 FYNNEI. The V and J ends lost 4 bases and 7 bases, in that order; junction bases with no gene match: 7. CDR3 protein: CASSGPGGGEQYF. The CDR3 coding sequence is TGTGCCAGCAGTGGACCGGGGGGTGGGGAGCAGTACTTC.

This chain uses TRBV4-2 with TRBJ1-6; D call uncertain. Trimming removed 3 bases from V and 5 bases from J, with 8 bases in between. Germline assignment: CDR1 LGHNA and CDR2 YNFKEQ. The CDR3 is made up of 14 amino acids. The chain's CDR3 is CASSQEINNSPLHF. The CDR3 nucleotides are TGTGCCAGCAGCCAGGAGATAAATAATTCACCCCTCCACTTT.

This chain connects TRBV4-2 to TRBJ1-5; TRBD1 is a possible D gene (6 bases). The length of the CDR3 is 14 residues. CDR1 and CDR2 (germline): LGHNA, YNFKEQ. V was trimmed by 5 bases and J by 7 bases, leaving 15 bases between them. Here the CDR3 DNA reads TGTGCCAGCAGCGCCCGGGGGGGCGGCCAGCCCCAGCATTTT. As protein: CASSARGGGQPQHF.

The chain carries TRBV5-1 and TRBJ1-2, with D possibly TRBD1 on 5 matching bases. V was clipped by 3 bases and J by 4 bases, with 10 bases between them. Per the germline V gene, CDR1 is SGHRS and CDR2 is YFSETQ. This CDR3 spans 13 amino acids. CDR3 coding DNA: TGCGCCAGCAGCTCATCAGGGCGCTATGGCTACACCTTC. Its translation: CASSSSGRYGYTF.

The chain combines TRBV28 with TRBJ1-4; D call uncertain. CDR1 and CDR2 from the germline V gene are MDHEN and SYDVKM. The CDR3 is 12 residues long. Trimming removed 8 bases at V and 10 bases at J, with 14 bases between. The DNA of the CDR3 is TGTGCCAGCCATAAGTTAGAGGGAAAACTGTTTTTT. Its translation: CASHKLEGKLFF.

V gene TRBV6-5 combines with J gene TRBJ2-2, with D unresolved. V was clipped by 0 bases and J by 4 bases, with 12 bases between them. The CDR3 runs 16 residues. Per the germline V gene, CDR1 is MNHEY and CDR2 is SVGAGI. CDR3 coding DNA: TGTGCCAGCAGTTACTCCCCGTCTCCCGGCACCGGGGAGCTGTTTTTT. Translating gives CASSYSPSPGTGELFF.

V gene TRBV12-3 or TRBV12-4 combines with J gene TRBJ1-3; D gene ambiguous. With 5 bases removed from V and 4 bases from J, the gap between germline ends came to 6 bases. This CDR3 has 12 amino acids. The CDR3 here is CASSQSGNTIYF. The CDR3 nucleotides read TGTGCCAGCAGTCAGTCCGGAAACACCATATATTTT.

This clone was observed once. The V and J genes are TRBV4-1 and TRBJ1-4; 7 nucleotides match TRBD1. This CDR3 contains 14 residues. J was trimmed by 5 bases and V by 3 bases; bases with no gene match: 3. The germline CDR1 and CDR2 sequences are MGHRA and YSYEKL. In DNA form, the CDR3 reads TGCGCCAGCAGCCAGACAGGGCTGAATGAAAAACTGTTTTTT. It encodes CASSQTGLNEKLFF.

The rearrangement uses TRBV28 and TRBJ2-1; D might be TRBD1 (5 bases). The V end lost 3 bases, the J end lost 9 bases, and 18 bases lay between the germline ends. The CDR3 totals 15 residues. The germline V gene has CDR1 MDHEN and CDR2 SYDVKM. The DNA of the CDR3 is TGTGCCAGCAGTTTCGTGCCAGGGCGGAGTACTGAGCAGTTCTTC. Translation: CASSFVPGRSTEQFF.

The J gene is TRBJ2-7, the V gene TRBV15, with D maybe TRBD2 (6 bases). The germline V gene encodes CDR1 LNHNV and CDR2 YYDKDF (reference sequence). The germline V and J ends were trimmed by 0 bases and 2 bases, with 23 bases remaining between them. CDR3 length: 19 amino acids. The CDR3 here is CATSRDKGGWSDHTYEQYF. The CDR3 nucleotides read TGTGCCACCAGCAGAGACAAGGGAGGATGGTCCGATCATACCTACGAGCAGTACTTC.

This rearrangement joins TRBV30 to TRBJ2-7; the D gene is possibly TRBD1 (6 bases). The CDR3 has 14 amino acids. V lost 0 bases to trimming and J lost 0 bases, with 9 bases between them. Germline V gene sequence: CDR1 GTSNPN, CDR2 SVGIG (reference sequence). CDR3 region: CAWSVVGASYEQYF. DNA for the CDR3: TGTGCCTGGAGTGTAGTGGGGGCCTCCTACGAGCAGTACTTC.

V gene TRBV30 combines with J gene TRBJ1-6, with a possible D match to TRBD1 (6 bases). Germline-derived CDR1 and CDR2 are GTSNPN and SVGIG (reference sequence). The CDR3 is made up of 17 amino acids. V lost 2 bases and J lost 0, with 14 bases in between. The CDR3 region is CAWSTLQGSSYNSPLHF. In DNA form, the CDR3 reads TGTGCCTGGAGTACTCTACAGGGTTCCTCCTATAATTCACCCCTCCACTTT. The entire variable domain, with the rest obtained from reference TRBV30 and TRBJ1-6, is as follows: SQTIHQWPATLVQPVGSPLSLECTVEGTSNPNLYWYRQAAGRGLQLLFYSVGIGQISSEVPQNLSASRPQDRQFILSSKKLLLSDSGFYLCAWSTLQGSSYNSPLHFGNGTRLTVT.

This chain connects TRBV27 to TRBJ2-4; 8 nucleotides line up with TRBD1. Germline values: CDR1 MNHEY, CDR2 SMNVEV (reference sequence). The trim removed 4 bases at V and 6 bases at J, leaving 8 bases unmatched. There are 15 residues in the CDR3. In DNA form, the CDR3 reads TGTGCCAGCAGTTCCTTGGCAGGGGGCTTAAACATTCAGTACTTC. The encoded protein is CASSSLAGGLNIQYF.

CDR3: CASTPRDSNQPQHF. CDR3 nucleotide sequence: TGTGCCAGTACCCCCAGGGATAGCAATCAGCCCCAGCATTTT. V and J are TRBV19 and TRBJ1-5, with D possibly TRBD1 on 5 matching bases. Germline values: CDR1 LNHDA, CDR2 SQIVND (reference sequence). With 7 bases removed from V and 0 bases from J, the gap between germline ends came to 10 bases. The CDR3 consists of 14 residues.

The chain uses TRBV6-5 and TRBJ1-1, with 7 bases aligning to TRBD1. CDR1 and CDR2 (germline): MNHEY, SVGAGI. The CDR3 consists of 12 residues. J lost 5 bases, V lost 6 bases, and 3 bases had no gene match. Written as DNA, the CDR3 is TGTGCCAGCAGCGGGGACAGTACTGAAGCTTTCTTT. It yields the protein CASSGDSTEAFF.

This rearrangement joins TRBV5-1 to TRBJ2-2, with 11 nucleotides matching TRBD2. Germline V lookup: CDR1 SGHRS, CDR2 YFSETQ. V shed 4 bases, J shed 0 bases, and the junction held 8 bases outside the gene matches. The CDR3 contains 18 residues. The CDR3 here is CASSLGLAGGANTGELFF. CDR3 bases: TGCGCCAGCAGCCTGGGGCTAGCGGGGGGCGCGAACACCGGGGAGCTGTTTTTT.

The rearrangement joins TRBV7-2 to TRBJ2-5; tentative D call: TRBD2 (5 bases). This CDR3 comprises 17 residues. V was shortened by 2 bases and J by 0 bases, with 16 bases between the two germline ends. Germline V CDR1 and CDR2: SGHTA, FQGNSA. In DNA form, the CDR3 reads TGTGCCAGCAGCTTAAAGCGGTCCTATCGGTACCAAGAGACCCAGTACTTC. The encoded protein is CASSLKRSYRYQETQYF.

The V gene is TRBV6-1, the J gene TRBJ2-7; 9 nucleotides match TRBD2. V shed 1 base and J 8 bases; nucleotides not matched to a gene: 6. Germline CDR1 MNHNS, CDR2 SASEGT. The CDR3 has 14 residues. The CDR3 spells CASSEVARGGKQYF. The CDR3 nucleotides read TGTGCCAGCAGTGAAGTGGCGCGGGGGGGAAAGCAGTACTTC.

The chain combines TRBV20-1 with TRBJ1-5; D not resolved. CDR3 size: 15 residues. The germline V gene has CDR1 DFQATT and CDR2 SNEGSKA (reference sequence). V was cut by 3 bases and J by 4 bases, with 16 bases left in between. CDR3 nucleotides: TGCAGTGCTAGTAAGGTGGGATCGGGGAATCAGCCCCAGCATTTT. Its translation is CSASKVGSGNQPQHF.

The chain employs TRBV19 and TRBJ2-3; TRBD2 might be the D (6 bases). CDR1 LNHDA and CDR2 SQIVND come from the germline V gene (reference sequence). The V and J ends lost 5 bases and 2 bases respectively, with 14 bases between them. The CDR3 consists of 15 residues. CDR3 coding DNA: TGTGCCAGTAGTCCACCGGGGGTTTACACAGATACGCAGTATTTT. Its protein product is CASSPPGVYTDTQYF.

V usage is TRBV28 and J usage is TRBJ1-6; 7 nucleotides line up with TRBD1. J gave up 6 bases and V 7 bases, and 12 bases lay outside the gene matches. Germline V CDR1 and CDR2: MDHEN, SYDVKM. The CDR3 is 16 amino acids. CDR3 residues: CASIPRGGQSNSPLHF. DNA for the CDR3: TGTGCCAGCATCCCACGAGGGGGACAGTCTAATTCACCCCTCCACTTT.

This chain uses TRBV30 with TRBJ1-6, with D possibly matching TRBD1 (5 bases). The V and J ends lost 4 bases and 4 bases respectively, with 14 bases between them. Germline V gene lookup returns CDR1 GTSNPN and CDR2 SVGIG (reference sequence). There are 15 residues in the CDR3. CDR3 amino acids: CAWKSRDSYNSPLHF. The CDR3 nucleotides read TGTGCCTGGAAGAGTCGGGACTCTTATAATTCACCCCTCCACTTT.

This chain uses TRBV18 with TRBJ1-1, with 9 bases aligning to TRBD1. Germline V gene data show CDR1 as KGHSH and CDR2 as LQKENI. The CDR3 consists of 14 residues. Germline trimming cut 2 bases from V and 8 bases from J; bases unmatched to any gene: 6. The CDR3 sequence: CASSPGQGNMEAFF. The CDR3 bases are TGTGCCAGCTCACCAGGACAGGGGAACATGGAAGCTTTCTTT.

V gene TRBV11-3 combines with J gene TRBJ1-4; TRBD1 agrees at 9 bases. The CDR3 loop spans 13 amino acids. The germline V gene encodes CDR1 SGHNT and CDR2 YENEEA. The V and J ends lost 5 bases and 10 bases, in that order; junction bases with no gene match: 5. The CDR3 spells CASSKGQGGKLFF. The CDR3 coding sequence is TGTGCCAGCAGCAAGGGACAGGGCGGAAAACTGTTTTTT.

The gene calls are TRBV19 and TRBJ2-2, with 8 bases identical to TRBD1. V trimming: 2 bases; J trimming: 4 bases; junction bases outside the gene matches: 3. CDR1 and CDR2 from the germline V gene are LNHDA and SQIVND (reference sequence). This CDR3 contains 15 residues. The CDR3 region is CASSINRGTTGELFF. Here the CDR3 DNA reads TGTGCCAGTAGTATAAACAGGGGGACCACCGGGGAGCTGTTTTTT.

V gene TRBV12-5 combines with J gene TRBJ1-5; D not certain. The V and J ends lost 1 base and 0 bases respectively, with 4 bases between them. The CDR3 is made up of 14 amino acids. Germline V gives CDR1 LGHNT, CDR2 FRNRAP. The DNA of the CDR3 is TGTGCTAGTGGTTTGGGCGTTAGCAATCAGCCCCAGCATTTT. Amino acid sequence: CASGLGVSNQPQHF.

The chain employs TRBV5-1 and TRBJ2-1; 8 bases line up with TRBD2. The J segment lost 9 bases and the V segment lost 0 bases, leaving 14 bases of the junction unmatched. CDR3 size: 17 residues. From germline, CDR1 is SGHRS and CDR2 YFSETQ. Written as DNA, the CDR3 is TGCGCCAGCAGCTTGGGACCTCAAGCGGGGGACCTGGGTGAGCAGTTCTTC. Translated, it gives CASSLGPQAGDLGEQFF.

This clone was detected a few times. The V gene is TRBV5-1, the J gene TRBJ2-2, with D perhaps matching TRBD1 (5 bases). Per the germline V gene, CDR1 is SGHRS and CDR2 is YFSETQ. This CDR3 spans 16 amino acids. V lost 2 bases and J 1 base, leaving 12 bases between the germline ends. The CDR3 DNA is TGCGCCAGCAGCTTAATCGGTCAGGGGAACACCGGGGAGCTGTTTTTT. Its protein is CASSLIGQGNTGELFF.